This T cell receptor beta chain emerged from a study of blood T cell repertoires in COVID-19. For the study at large: Researchers got acute and convalescent COVID-19 samples from the United States, Italy and Spain.

V gave up 8 bases and J gave up 8 bases; unmatched junction bases: 11. Germline V gene lookup returns CDR1 LNHDA and CDR2 SQIVND (reference sequence). The length of the CDR3 is 13 residues. Clones were sequenced by immunoSEQ multiplex PCR, and TCRdb holds only the in-frame ones, with some missing. The data contain about 88,000 clones, about 87% of them singletons. The chain carries TRBV19 and TRBJ1-1; the match to TRBD1 covers 7 bases. This clonotype originated in an elderly man with acute or convalescent COVID-19. The sequenced material came from peripheral blood. The CDR3 coding sequence is TGTGCCAGTTTCTACAGGGGTGGAGGAGAAGCTTTCTTT. Residues: CASFYRGGGEAFF.